Sequencing of this T cell receptor beta chain was carried out in a study of human T cells and chemical hapten exposure. Whole-study context: Alopecia areata, totalis or universalis affected patients who were mostly female. TCR yields differed between samples (mainly from small differences in pooled library volume).

Time point defined: patch test 1, 2 weeks after DPC sensitization. As to treatment: therapeutic diphenylcyclopropenone sensitization with weekly scalp DPC. V gave up 7 bases and J gave up 2 bases, with 14 bases separating them. The CDR3 has 14 residues. Germline values: CDR1 SNHLY, CDR2 FYNNEI. TCRdb reprocessed the RACE reads via MiXCR and lists one record per CDR3 protein. The sample includes around 77,000 distinct CDR3 sequences, around 9.8% of them seen just once. This TCR was sampled from a woman aged 40 to 50 with alopecia areata. Some clones in this sample may be carry-over from other donors' samples. The gene calls are TRBV2 and TRBJ1-1; D ambiguous. This specimen consisted of whole blood, obtained in connection with sensitization to the hapten diphenylcyclopropenone (DPC). Written as DNA, the CDR3 is TGTGCCAGCACCTCAGAGGGCTTAAACACTGAAGCTTTCTTT. It specifies CASTSEGLNTEAFF.